This T cell receptor (beta chain) was captured by sequencing in a study of blood T cell repertoires in COVID-19. The wider study: COVID-19 samples from acute and convalescent phases originated in the United States, Italy and Spain. Nucleic acid was either cDNA or gDNA, and it came from T cells, B-cell-depleted T cells, or PBMCs.

V lost 4 bases and J 0 bases, leaving 10 bases between the germline ends. The germline V gene has CDR1 LNHNV and CDR2 YYDKDF (reference sequence). The CDR3 runs to 15 residues. Membership in each cohort depended on participant-reported clinical history. The table lists this clone with many counts. The repertoire was sequenced with immunoSEQ multiplex PCR; TCRdb's copy has only in-frame clones and lacks some. This repertoire shows about 260,000 clones, about 86% found once; its top ten account for roughly 4%. J is TRBJ1-3 and V is TRBV15; perhaps TRBD1 as D (6 bases). The receptor comes from a man aged 25 to 40 with acute COVID-19. The specimen was PBMCs or T cells enriched from blood (not recorded which). CDR3 residues: CATSTLTGSGNTIYF. CDR3 nucleotide sequence: TGTGCCACCAGCACCTTGACAGGCTCTGGAAACACCATATATTTT.